The 25 T cell receptor beta chains presented below share a single source sample, sequenced in a study of regulatory T cells in long-lasting Graves disease. Libraries of TCR beta came from iRepertoire HTBI primers plus Arm-PCR of CDR3 regions. MiXCR was run by TCRdb on the multiplex PCR reads, yielding one entry per CDR3 protein. Of about 420,000 distinct CDR3 sequences in the sample, about a quarter were seen once. As to time point: persistent/refractory GD, antithyroid drugs over 5 years with positive TRAb. From PBMCs, RNA was extracted and then used to make the TCR library. The specimen comprised peripheral blood mononuclear cells (PBMCs), sampled when the disease was refractory, from a patient treated with antithyroid drugs. These receptors all come from a female donor with Graves disease.

The CDR3 region is CASSIDPGGKDVLTF. In DNA form, the CDR3 reads TGTGCCAGTAGTATAGATCCCGGGGGTAAGGACGTCCTGACTTTC. The V and J genes are TRBV19 and TRBJ2-6; D is possibly TRBD2 (6 bases). This CDR3 is 15 amino acids long. The ends were cut back, 0 bases at V and 11 bases at J, with 14 bases in the middle. The germline V gene has CDR1 LNHDA and CDR2 SQIVND (reference sequence).

This clonotype was counted many times. The chain couples TRBV28 to TRBJ2-5; D possibly matches TRBD1 or TRBD2 (5 bases each). V lost 8 bases, J lost 0 bases, and 10 bases lay in between. Looked up from germline, CDR1 is MDHEN and CDR2 is SYDVKM. The CDR3 loop spans 13 amino acids. CDR3 region: CASRGANQETQYF. The CDR3 DNA is TGTGCCAGCCGGGGCGCAAACCAAGAGACCCAGTACTTC.

This clonotype has at least ten counts. This rearrangement joins TRBV12-3 or TRBV12-4 to TRBJ1-2, with a tentative D call TRBD1 (5 bases). V dropped 7 bases and J dropped 2 bases, with 11 bases sitting between them. The CDR3 contains 13 residues. This CDR3 reads CASTFRENYGYTF. In DNA form, the CDR3 reads TGTGCCAGCACCTTCAGGGAGAACTATGGCTACACCTTC.

This chain connects TRBV10-2 to TRBJ2-2, with unresolved D. Between the trimmed V and J ends, which lost 6 bases and 0 bases, there was a span of 8 bases. CDR1 and CDR2 (germline): WSHSY, SAAADI. The CDR3 contains 14 residues. This CDR3 reads CASRDTSNTGELFF. The CDR3 DNA reads TGCGCCAGCAGAGACACCTCGAACACCGGGGAGCTGTTTTTT.

This clonotype was observed a handful of times. The chain couples TRBV28 to TRBJ2-1; no definite D call. Trimming stripped 5 bases from V and 7 bases from J, with 15 bases between. The germline CDR1 and CDR2 sequences are MDHEN and SYDVKM. There are 14 residues in the CDR3. CDR3 region: CASSQPTLENEQFF. CDR3 nucleotides: TGTGCCAGCAGTCAGCCTACCTTGGAAAATGAGCAGTTCTTC.

This clonotype was counted many times. The gene calls are TRBV28 and TRBJ2-7; D not certain. The CDR3 consists of 14 residues. Germline CDR1 reads MDHEN; CDR2 reads SYDVKM. V gave up 1 base and J gave up 3 bases, with 10 bases separating them. DNA of the CDR3: TGTGCCAGCAGTTTATACCACGCTTTCTACGAGCAGTACTTC. This sequence encodes CASSLYHAFYEQYF.

In this sample, this clonotype turned up a few times. V gene TRBV20-1 combines with J gene TRBJ2-3; no clear D. Trimming took off 0 bases at V and 2 bases at J, with 15 bases between the two ends. The CDR3 has 16 residues. Looked up from germline, CDR1 is DFQATT and CDR2 is SNEGSKA (reference sequence). The CDR3 DNA is TGCAGTGCTAGAGATCTGAGGTCTAGAGCCACAGATACGCAGTATTTT. It translates to CSARDLRSRATDTQYF.

This clonotype was observed a handful of times. This chain joins TRBV19 and TRBJ1-4, with a possible D match to TRBD1 (6 bases). Germline V lookup: CDR1 LNHDA, CDR2 SQIVND (reference sequence). CDR3 length equals 15 residues. Trimming took off 7 bases at V and 5 bases at J, with 17 bases between the two ends. CDR3 protein: CASNSRGTQNEKLFF. CDR3 nucleotide sequence: TGTGCCAGTAATAGTCGGGGGACACAAAATGAAAAACTGTTTTTT. Full variable domain (missing parts from reference TRBV19 and TRBJ1-4): DGGITQSPKYLFRKEGQNVTLSCEQNLNHDAMYWYRQDPGQGLRLIYYSQIVNDFQKGDIAEGYSVSREKKESFPLTVTSAQKNPTAFYLCASNSRGTQNEKLFFGSGTQLSVL.

This clonotype came up a few times. The chain carries TRBV27 and TRBJ1-1; 7 bases are a match to TRBD1. The germline V gene has CDR1 MNHEY and CDR2 SMNVEV (reference sequence). CDR3 length: 16 amino acids. The trim removed 4 bases at V and 0 bases at J, leaving 8 bases unmatched. CDR3: CASSSRTGSMNTEAFF. Written as DNA, the CDR3 is TGTGCCAGCAGTTCGAGGACAGGTTCCATGAACACTGAAGCTTTCTTT.

This clonotype was recorded a few times. V usage is TRBV20-1 and J usage is TRBJ2-1; 8 nucleotides line up with TRBD1. This CDR3 has 14 amino acids. Unmatched junction bases numbered 10, after V lost 5 bases and J lost 7 bases. Per the germline V gene, CDR1 is DFQATT and CDR2 is SNEGSKA (reference sequence). CDR3 nucleotides: TGCAGTGCTCGGACAGGGAGCCCGGGAAATGAGCAGTTCTTC. Its protein is CSARTGSPGNEQFF.

The rearrangement joins TRBV10-3 to TRBJ2-2, with a possible D match to TRBD1 (6 bases). Between the trimmed V and J ends, which lost 10 bases and 7 bases, there was a span of 22 bases. The CDR3 sequence is 15 residues long. The germline V gene has CDR1 ENHRY and CDR2 SYGVKD. The CDR3 region has the DNA TGTGCCACCCCTTCTGGGCCAGGGGCCGGCGGGGAGCTGTTTTTT. Its protein product is CATPSGPGAGGELFF.

The chain employs TRBV19 and TRBJ1-4; D is ambiguous. V lost 3 bases and J 13 bases, leaving 21 bases between the germline ends. This CDR3 is built from 15 residues. Germline CDR1 and CDR2: LNHDA and SQIVND (reference sequence). The CDR3 sequence is CASSMDRMGNDGLFF. CDR3 sequence (DNA): TGTGCCAGTAGTATGGATCGGATGGGAAATGATGGACTGTTTTTT.

V is TRBV2 and J is TRBJ1-5; D possibly corresponds to TRBD1 (6 bases). The germline V gene has CDR1 SNHLY and CDR2 FYNNEI. CDR3 length equals 13 residues. V gave up 10 bases and J gave up 7 bases, with 17 bases separating them. In DNA form, the CDR3 reads TGTGCCACGCGTTGGGGGCGCGAACAGCCCCAGCATTTT. Translated, it gives CATRWGREQPQHF. Full variable domain (missing parts from reference TRBV2 and TRBJ1-5): EPEVTQTPSHQVTQMGQEVILRCVPISNHLYFYWYRQILGQKVEFLVSFYNNEISEKSEIFDDQFSVERPDGSNFTLKIRSTKLEDSAMYFCATRWGREQPQHFGDGTRLSIL.

This clonotype was detected only a few times. The rearrangement joins TRBV3-1 to TRBJ2-7; 8 bases line up with TRBD1. The germline V gene has CDR1 LGHDT and CDR2 YNNKEL (reference sequence). The CDR3 is 15 amino acids. Unmatched junction bases numbered 8, after V lost 1 base and J lost 6 bases. This chain's CDR3 is CASSQGSSGGAEQYF. The DNA of the CDR3 is TGTGCCAGCAGCCAAGGATCCTCAGGGGGCGCCGAGCAGTACTTC.

This clonotype has at least ten counts. The chain carries TRBV15 and TRBJ1-2; 7 bases are shared with TRBD1. The CDR3 totals 17 residues. J was trimmed by 8 bases and V by 0 bases; bases with no gene match: 15. Germline V gives CDR1 LNHNV, CDR2 YYDKDF (reference sequence). CDR3 DNA: TGTGCCACCAGCAGAGATTGGGGCCTACAGGGGTCCGACGGCTACACCTTC. The encoded protein is CATSRDWGLQGSDGYTF.

A few counts support this clonotype. The chain has TRBV20-1 and TRBJ1-5; D not resolved. The CDR3 is 15 amino acids. Germline CDR1 and CDR2: DFQATT and SNEGSKA (reference sequence). V was pared by 0 bases and J by 0 bases, with 9 bases between. CDR3 DNA sequence: TGCAGTGCTAGAGATTATCGCTTTAGCAATCAGCCCCAGCATTTT. It yields the protein CSARDYRFSNQPQHF.

Many counts were recorded for this clonotype. The V gene is TRBV11-2, the J gene TRBJ1-4, with D possibly matching TRBD1 (6 bases). Germline V CDR1 and CDR2: SGHAT, FQNNGV. The CDR3 extends over 16 amino acids. With 0 bases removed from V and 4 bases from J, the gap between germline ends came to 12 bases. This chain's CDR3 is CASSLDPTGHNEKLFF. The CDR3 DNA reads TGTGCCAGCAGCTTAGACCCAACAGGGCATAATGAAAAACTGTTTTTT.

This clonotype was detected a few times. This chain joins TRBV10-2 and TRBJ1-5, with 9 bases identical to TRBD1. V lost 8 bases, J lost 7 bases, and 12 bases stayed unmatched. This CDR3 is built from 15 residues. The germline V gene has CDR1 WSHSY and CDR2 SAAADI. The CDR3 region has the DNA TGCGCCAGCCAAGCTGGGACAGGGAATTGGCAGCCCCAGCATTTT. Translated, it gives CASQAGTGNWQPQHF.

This rearrangement joins TRBV29-1 to TRBJ1-1; 8 nucleotides agree with TRBD1. Germline V lookup: CDR1 SQVTM, CDR2 ANQGSEA. This CDR3 has 13 residues. Trimming removed 7 bases from V and 6 bases from J; junction bases left unmatched: 10. Here the CDR3 reads CSADRGPRAEAFF. Written as DNA, the CDR3 is TGCAGCGCCGACAGGGGCCCGAGGGCTGAAGCTTTCTTT.

CDR3 in amino acids: CAIRWANGRPPAQYF. Written as DNA, the CDR3 is TGTGCCATCAGGTGGGCCAACGGGAGGCCCCCAGCCCAGTACTTC. This rearrangement joins TRBV10-3 to TRBJ2-5, with 7 bases aligning to TRBD2. V lost 6 bases and J lost 9; bases outside the gene matches: 16. Germline CDR1 reads ENHRY; CDR2 reads SYGVKD. This CDR3 comprises 15 residues.

In this sample, this clonotype turned up many times. Here the CDR3 DNA reads TGTGCCAGCAGCTTCCGGCGAACTAGGCCACTAGCCAAAAACATTCAGTACTTC. It codes for CASSFRRTRPLAKNIQYF. V and J are TRBV7-2 and TRBJ2-4, with a possible D match to TRBD2 (5 bases). The germline V gene has CDR1 SGHTA and CDR2 FQGNSA. The CDR3 runs 18 residues. The V and J ends lost 3 bases and 0 bases respectively, with 18 bases between them. The full variable domain, its missing parts supplied by reference TRBV7-2 and TRBJ2-4, is GAGVSQSPSNKVTEKGKDVELRCDPISGHTALYWYRQSLGQGLEFLIYFQGNSAPDKSGLPSDRFSAERTGGSVSTLTIQRTQQEDSAVYLCASSFRRTRPLAKNIQYFGAGTRLSVL.

The chain employs TRBV6-2 or TRBV6-3 and TRBJ1-4, with D hard to call. CDR3 length: 13 residues. Germline CDR1 MNHEY, CDR2 SVGEGT. Trimming took 10 bases from V and 3 from J, leaving 12 bases between them. The CDR3 protein is CATLDGANEKLFF. The CDR3 bases are TGTGCCACCTTAGACGGGGCTAATGAAAAACTGTTTTTT.

This clonotype was seen more than once but under ten times. This CDR3 is CAVEDGAYEQYF. CDR3 in DNA: TGTGCCGTAGAAGACGGAGCCTACGAGCAGTACTTC. The chain uses TRBV2 and TRBJ2-7; D remains unclear. The CDR3 consists of 12 residues. The ends were cut back, 11 bases at V and 2 bases at J, with 13 bases in the middle. Germline loops: CDR1 SNHLY, CDR2 FYNNEI.

This clonotype was recorded many times. This chain joins TRBV3-1 and TRBJ1-1; a weak D match, TRBD1 (6 bases). The CDR3 runs 15 residues. Between the trimmed V and J ends, which lost 6 bases and 0 bases, there was a span of 14 bases. Germline V gene data show CDR1 as LGHDT and CDR2 as YNNKEL (reference sequence). CDR3 sequence (DNA): TGTGCCAGCAGTAGAGGACAGCGGTTGAACACTGAAGCTTTCTTT. Its protein product is CASSRGQRLNTEAFF.

This clonotype was counted ten times or more. The chain employs TRBV29-1 and TRBJ2-5; D uncertain. Between the trimmed V and J ends, which lost 0 bases and 2 bases, there was a span of 13 bases. Germline V gene data show CDR1 as SQVTM and CDR2 as ANQGSEA. There are 15 residues in the CDR3. The CDR3 spells CSVEDPGAGQETQYF. The CDR3 nucleotides are TGCAGCGTTGAAGATCCGGGTGCAGGACAAGAGACCCAGTACTTC.